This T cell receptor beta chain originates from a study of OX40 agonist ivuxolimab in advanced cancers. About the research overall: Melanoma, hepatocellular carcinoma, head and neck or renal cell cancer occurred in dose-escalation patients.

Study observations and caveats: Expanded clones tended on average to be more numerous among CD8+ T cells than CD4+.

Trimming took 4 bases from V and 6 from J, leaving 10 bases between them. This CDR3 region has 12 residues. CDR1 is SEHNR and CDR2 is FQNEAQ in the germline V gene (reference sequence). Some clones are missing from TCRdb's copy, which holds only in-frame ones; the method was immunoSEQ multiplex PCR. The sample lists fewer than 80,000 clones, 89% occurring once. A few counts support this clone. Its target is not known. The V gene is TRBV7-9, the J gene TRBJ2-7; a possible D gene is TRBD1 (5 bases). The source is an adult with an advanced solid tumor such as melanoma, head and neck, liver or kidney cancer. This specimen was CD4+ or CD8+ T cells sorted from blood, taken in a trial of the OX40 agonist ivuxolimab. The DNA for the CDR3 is TGTGCCAGCAGCTCAAGGGGCCGCGAGCAGTACTTC. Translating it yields CASSSRGREQYF. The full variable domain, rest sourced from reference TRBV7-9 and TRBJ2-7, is DTGVSQNPRHKITKRGQNVTFRCDPISEHNRLYWYRQTLGQGPEFLTYFQNEAQLEKSRLLSDRFSAERPKGSFSTLEIQRTEQGDSAMYLCASSSRGREQYFGPGTRLTVT.